This T cell receptor (beta chain) originates from a study of blood T cells in healthy people across ages. Healthy individuals of Caucasian origin from Russia, aged roughly 6 to 90, served as donors. The germline V gene has CDR1 SGHTA and CDR2 FQGNSA. CDR3 length equals 12 residues. V was shortened by 8 bases and J by 0 bases, with 4 bases between the two germline ends. Primed by a sample-barcoded 5' primer and a J-beta primer mix, a second PCR proceeded for about 6 to 11 cycles. TCRdb fed the 5' RACE reads into MiXCR, producing one record per CDR3 protein. The sample includes more than 700,000 distinct CDR3 sequences, about 55% of them seen just once. This clonotype was recorded a few times.

The specimen was blood. This chain joins TRBV7-2 and TRBJ1-4; D is unresolved. The clonotype originates from an elderly man in good health. CDR3: CASGATNEKLFF. Written as DNA, the CDR3 is TGTGCCAGCGGGGCAACTAATGAAAAACTGTTTTTT. Complete variable domain (other parts from reference TRBV7-2 and TRBJ1-4): GAGVSQSPSNKVTEKGKDVELRCDPISGHTALYWYRQSLGQGLEFLIYFQGNSAPDKSGLPSDRFSAERTGGSVSTLTIQRTQQEDSAVYLCASGATNEKLFFGSGTQLSVL.